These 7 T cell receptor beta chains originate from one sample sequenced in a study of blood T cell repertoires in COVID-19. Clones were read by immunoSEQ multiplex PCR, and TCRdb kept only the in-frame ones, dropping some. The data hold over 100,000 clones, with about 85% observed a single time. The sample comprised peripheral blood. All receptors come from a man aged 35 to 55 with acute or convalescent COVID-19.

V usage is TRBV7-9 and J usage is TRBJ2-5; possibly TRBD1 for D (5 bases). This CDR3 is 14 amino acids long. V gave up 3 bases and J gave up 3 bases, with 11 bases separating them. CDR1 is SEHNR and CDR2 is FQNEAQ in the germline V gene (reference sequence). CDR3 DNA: TGTGCCAGCAGCTTGAGTGCAGGGAAAGAGACCCAGTACTTC. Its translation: CASSLSAGKETQYF.

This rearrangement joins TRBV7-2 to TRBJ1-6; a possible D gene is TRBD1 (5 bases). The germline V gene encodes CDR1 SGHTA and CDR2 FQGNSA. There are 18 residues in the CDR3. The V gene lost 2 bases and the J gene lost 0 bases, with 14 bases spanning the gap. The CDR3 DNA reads TGTGCCAGCAGCTTACGCGGGGCGGGAAGCTCCTATAATTCACCCCTCCACTTT. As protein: CASSLRGAGSSYNSPLHF.

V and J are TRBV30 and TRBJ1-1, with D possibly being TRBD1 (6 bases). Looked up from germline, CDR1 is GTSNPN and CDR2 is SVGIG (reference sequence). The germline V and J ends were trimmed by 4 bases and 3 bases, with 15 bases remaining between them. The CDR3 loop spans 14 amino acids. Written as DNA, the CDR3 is TGTGCCTGGACCCGACAGGTTAGGGACACTGAAGCTTTCTTT. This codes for CAWTRQVRDTEAFF.

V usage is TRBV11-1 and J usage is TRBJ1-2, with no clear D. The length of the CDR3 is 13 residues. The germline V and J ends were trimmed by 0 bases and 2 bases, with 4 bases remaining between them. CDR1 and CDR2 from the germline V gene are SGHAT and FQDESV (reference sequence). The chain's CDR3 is CASSLARNYGYTF. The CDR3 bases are TGTGCCAGCAGCTTAGCCAGAAACTATGGCTACACCTTC.

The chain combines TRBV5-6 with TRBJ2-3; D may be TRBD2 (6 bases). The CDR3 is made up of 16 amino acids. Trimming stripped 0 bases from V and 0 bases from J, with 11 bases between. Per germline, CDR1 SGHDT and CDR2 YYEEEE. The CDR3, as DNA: TGTGCCAGCAGCTTGGCGGGGGTTCCTAGCACAGATACGCAGTATTTT. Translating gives CASSLAGVPSTDTQYF.

CDR3 in amino acids: CASSEGLSSYEQYF. CDR3 DNA sequence: TGCGCCAGCAGTGAGGGACTTAGCTCCTACGAGCAGTACTTC. The rearrangement joins TRBV10-1 to TRBJ2-7; tentative D call: TRBD2 (5 bases). Germline V gene data show CDR1 as WNHNN and CDR2 as SYGVQD (reference sequence). This CDR3 region has 14 residues. Trimming removed 2 bases at V and 0 bases at J, with 8 bases between.

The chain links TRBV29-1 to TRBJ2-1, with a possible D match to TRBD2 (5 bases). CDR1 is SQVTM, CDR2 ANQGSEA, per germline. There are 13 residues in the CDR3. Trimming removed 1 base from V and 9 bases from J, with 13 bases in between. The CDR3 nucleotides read TGCAGCGTTGAAGTAAACTCAGGAGGTGAGCAGTTCTTC. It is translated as CSVEVNSGGEQFF.